The entry below gives a single T cell receptor (beta chain) sequence along with its context. Its antigen is currently unknown. TCRdb re-analysed the reads in MiXCR, keeping a single row per CDR3 protein. Of 250,000 to 300,000 distinct CDR3 sequences in the sample, 22% were seen once. The data stem from a study of T cell repertoires in cytomegalovirus infection. The study's findings and limits: Across the ex vivo response, the dominant clonotypes were HLA-C-restricted CMV-specific TCR beta clonotypes. There were carriers of CMV plus the relevant HLA, and cumulative public TCR beta family frequency identified them.

Germline V gene sequence: CDR1 SGDLS, CDR2 YYNGEE. The V gene lost 0 bases and the J gene lost 7 bases, with 13 bases spanning the gap. CDR3 length: 14 amino acids. This TCR was sampled from a human donor in good health (CMV status not recorded). Some clones in this sample may be carry-over from other donors' samples. This specimen was cultured PBMCs, taken from culture after CMV antigen stimulation. V is TRBV9 and J is TRBJ1-2; D unclear. Here the CDR3 DNA reads TGTGCCAGCAGCGTAGATAGCGGGGTTCCTGGCTACACCTTC. This codes for CASSVDSGVPGYTF.